This T cell receptor beta chain came from a study of shared clonotypes between healthy human individuals. The overall study: Researchers assigned three CD4 naive, three CD4 memory, two CD8 naive and one CD8 memory plate to each donor.

The CDR3 contains 17 residues. V lost 0 bases, J lost 6 bases, and 18 bases lay in between. Germline loops: CDR1 MNHEY, CDR2 SMNVEV (reference sequence). Naive CD8 populations comprised CD45RO-negative cells positively selected for CCR7, excluding terminally differentiated effector memory CD45RA+ cells. Profiled with immunoSEQ multiplex PCR; TCRdb holds only in-frame clones, not every one. The sample contains around 1.9 million clones, just over 90% of which appear only once. What was sequenced was naive CD8+ T cells from PBMCs. J is TRBJ2-1 and V is TRBV27, with D possibly matching TRBD1 (6 bases). The source is a man between 18 and 29 years old in good health. Some clones in this sample may be carry-over from other donors' samples. The CDR3 nucleotides are TGTGCCAGCAGTTTATCGATATCGGGACAATCTTTCAATGAGCAGTTCTTC. It encodes CASSLSISGQSFNEQFF.